This TCR beta chain was identified during a study of blood T cell repertoires in COVID-19. V lost 4 bases, J lost 2 bases, and 3 bases stayed unmatched. Germline CDR1 is MGHDK and CDR2 is SYGVNS. The CDR3 runs 15 residues. The assay was immunoSEQ multiplex PCR, and TCRdb's table has in-frame clones only and misses some. The sample records 85,000 to 120,000 clones, 91% being singletons. The source material was peripheral blood. The rearrangement links TRBV25-1 to TRBJ1-3; 9 bases align to TRBD1. This TCR came from a man between 18 and 29 years old with acute or convalescent COVID-19. The CDR3 spells CASSGTGGPGNTIYF. The CDR3 DNA sequence: TGTGCCAGCAGTGGAACAGGGGGCCCTGGAAACACCATATATTTT. Combining the CDR3 with reference TRBV25-1 and TRBJ1-3 gives the whole variable domain EADIYQTPRYLVIGTGKKITLECSQTMGHDKMYWYQQDPGMELHLIHYSYGVNSTEKGDLSSESTVSRIRTEHFPLTLESARPSHTSQYLCASSGTGGPGNTIYFGEGSWLTVV.